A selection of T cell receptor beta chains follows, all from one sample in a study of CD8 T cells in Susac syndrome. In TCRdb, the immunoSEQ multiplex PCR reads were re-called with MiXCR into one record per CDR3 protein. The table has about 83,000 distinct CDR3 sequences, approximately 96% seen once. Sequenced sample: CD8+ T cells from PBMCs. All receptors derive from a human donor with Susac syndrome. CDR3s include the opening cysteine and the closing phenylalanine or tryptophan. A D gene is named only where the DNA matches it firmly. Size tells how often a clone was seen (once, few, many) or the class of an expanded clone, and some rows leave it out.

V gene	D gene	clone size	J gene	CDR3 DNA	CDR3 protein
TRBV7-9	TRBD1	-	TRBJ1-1	TGTGCCAGCAGCTTTGACAGGGCCGGATACACTGAAGCTTTCTTT	CASSFDRAGYTEAFF
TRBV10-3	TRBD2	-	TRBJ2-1	TGTGCCATCAGACTAGCGCACTACAATGAGCAGTTCTTC	CAIRLAHYNEQFF
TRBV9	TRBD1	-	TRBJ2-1	TGTGCCAGCAGCGCCAACTCCCCAGGGGGCGAGCAGTTCTTC	CASSANSPGGEQFF
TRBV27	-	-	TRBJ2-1	TGTGCCAGCACCTCGGGGAGTGAGCAGTTCTTC	CASTSGSEQFF
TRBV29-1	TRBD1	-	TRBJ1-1	TGCAGCACCCCAGGGGGTGGGGTTGAAGCTTTCTTT	CSTPGGGVEAFF
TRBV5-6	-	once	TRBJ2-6	TGTGCCAGCAGCTTGGTCAGGGGACTTGGGGCCAACGTCCTGACTTTC	CASSLVRGLGANVLTF
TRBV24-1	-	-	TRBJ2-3	TGTGCCACCAGTCATCCCCCCACAGATACGCAGTATTTT	CATSHPPTDTQYF
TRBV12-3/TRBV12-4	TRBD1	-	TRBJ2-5	TGTGCCAGCAGCCTACAGGGGCCCCGTGCCCAGTACTTC	CASSLQGPRAQYF
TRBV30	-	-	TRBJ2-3	TGTGCCTGGATTACCGGGCCCACAGATACGCAGTATTTT	CAWITGPTDTQYF
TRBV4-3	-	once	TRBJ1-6	TGCGCCAGCAGCCAAGACCGGACGTCTCCATATAATTCACCCCTCCACTTT	CASSQDRTSPYNSPLHF
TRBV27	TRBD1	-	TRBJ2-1	TGTGCCAGCAGTCCACTCTCACTCACAGGGGCCGCGTATTGTGAGCAGTTCTTC	CASSPLSLTGAAYCEQFF
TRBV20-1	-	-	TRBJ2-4	TGCAGTGCATATGCGGGTCCTACCAAAAACATTCAGTACTTC	CSAYAGPTKNIQYF
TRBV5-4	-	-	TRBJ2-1	TGTGCCAGCCACTCTTACAATGAGCAGTTCTTC	CASHSYNEQFF
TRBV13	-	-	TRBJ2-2	TGTGCCAGCAGCTTAGGGTTCGGGGAGCTGTTTTTT	CASSLGFGELFF